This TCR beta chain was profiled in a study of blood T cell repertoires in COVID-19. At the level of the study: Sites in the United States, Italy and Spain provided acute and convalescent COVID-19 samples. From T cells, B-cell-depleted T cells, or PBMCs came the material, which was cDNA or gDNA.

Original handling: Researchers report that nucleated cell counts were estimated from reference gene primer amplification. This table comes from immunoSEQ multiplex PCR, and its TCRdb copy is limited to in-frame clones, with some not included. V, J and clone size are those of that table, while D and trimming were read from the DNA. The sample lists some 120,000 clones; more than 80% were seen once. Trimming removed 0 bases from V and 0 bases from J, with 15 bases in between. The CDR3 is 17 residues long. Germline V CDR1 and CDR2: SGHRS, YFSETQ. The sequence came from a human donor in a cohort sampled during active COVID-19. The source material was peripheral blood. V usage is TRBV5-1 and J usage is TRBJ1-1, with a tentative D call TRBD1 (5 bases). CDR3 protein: CASSLAPGRGMNTEAFF. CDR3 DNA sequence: TGCGCCAGCAGCTTGGCCCCGGGGAGGGGTATGAACACTGAAGCTTTCTTT.